This T cell receptor (beta chain) was identified during a study of radiation and T cells in renal cell carcinoma. Sequenced by immunoSEQ multiplex PCR; TCRdb stores in-frame clones only, minus some. The sample records 100,000 to 150,000 clones, around 81% being singletons. Germline trimming cut 4 bases from V and 5 bases from J; bases unmatched to any gene: 9. The CDR3 length is 16 residues. Germline V gives CDR1 SGHNT, CDR2 YYREEE (reference sequence). Time point described: blood 2 weeks post-SBRT. Indicated treatment: 15 Gy SBRT to primary tumor, nephrectomy 4 weeks later. This rearrangement joins TRBV5-4 to TRBJ2-5; 12 positions agree with TRBD2. This specimen consisted of blood, obtained from a patient whose treatment included radiotherapy and nephrectomy. The source is a man over 45 with renal cell carcinoma. The CDR3 is CASSQGLAGPGETQYF. For the CDR3, the DNA is TGTGCCAGCAGCCAGGGACTAGCGGGCCCAGGGGAGACCCAGTACTTC.